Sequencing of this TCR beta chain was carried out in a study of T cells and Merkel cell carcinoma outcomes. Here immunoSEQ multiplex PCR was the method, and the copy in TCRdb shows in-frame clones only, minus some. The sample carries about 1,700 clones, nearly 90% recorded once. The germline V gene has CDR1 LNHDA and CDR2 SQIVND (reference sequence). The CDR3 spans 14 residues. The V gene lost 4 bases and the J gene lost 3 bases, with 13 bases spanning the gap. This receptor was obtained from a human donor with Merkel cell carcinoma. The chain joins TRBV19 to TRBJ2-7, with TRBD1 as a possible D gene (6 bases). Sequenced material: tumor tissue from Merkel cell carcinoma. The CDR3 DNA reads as TGTGCCAGTAGTAAGTGGGGGCTACTCTACGAGCAGTACTTC. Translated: CASSKWGLLYEQYF.